The source of this TCR beta chain is a study of early T cells in non-severe SARS-CoV-2 infection listed by TCRdb under 2021. Study-level background: Because TCR sequencing relied on bulk RNA taken from unsorted whole blood, pairing of alpha and beta chains was not possible. Study-level results and caveats: VDJdb matching was skewed toward anti-spike CD8 responses and likely underestimated virus-specific expansions by missing private and CD4 specificities.

The CDR3 contains 15 residues, cysteine and phenylalanine counted. The retained sequence is limited to the CDR3, 45 bases, with the frame set at the first base. According to the germline V gene (reference sequence), CDR1 reads SEHNR and CDR2 reads FQNEAQ. The germline V and J ends show losses of 4 bases and 3 bases respectively, and no gene match explains 5 bases of the junction. Compared with the rest of its sample, this clonotype is medium-sized (0.01 to 0.1%). The antigen it recognizes is unknown. No base qualities exist here, and no much larger clone lies one base off it. Set within a cohort of healthcare workers in London, UK, this nested case-control study involved weekly PCR testing of nasopharyngeal swabs along with blood sampling. Healthcare workers were recruited between 23 and 31 March 2020, during the week of the UK lockdown, and were followed weekly for up to roughly 15 weeks. The library was prepared using 5' RACE. TCRdb names NextSeq 500 as the instrument used. The TCR library protocol attached unique molecular identifiers to individual cDNA molecules to correct for sequencing error and PCR bias. Both TCR alpha and beta chains were sequenced, and tight co-correlation was observed between alpha and beta sequence abundances in each sample. The study's processing was this. V gene, J gene and CDR3 annotation of TCR sequences was performed with Decombinator V4. Expanded TCRs were defined as changing significantly between any two time points under a Poisson model with p below 0.0001. TCR abundances were normalised to the total number of TCRs sequenced per sample and expressed as counts per million. MAIT TCRs were defined by TRAV1-2 paired with TRAJ12, TRAJ20 or TRAJ33, and iNKT TCRs by TRAV10 paired with TRAJ18. VDJdb, accessed 1 November 2021, was searched for CMV, EBV and SARS-CoV-2 annotated TCRs, excluding TCRs annotated for multiple antigens. In-frame beta chains were kept once TCRdb had trimmed the public reads at Q25 with fastp and called clones with MiXCR. Rows are unified per CDR3 protein, each entry keeping the most common DNA and genes. It is TCRdb's table, rather than the study itself, that gives the V and J calls and clone size. The sample table holds 20,000 to 25,000 distinct CDR3 sequences, of which under 4.5% were seen once. The leading ten clones occupy over 1.3% of the sample.

The sequence links TRBV7-9 to TRBJ1-2, and 10 bases in between align with TRBD1. The sequenced sample was whole blood. This TCR was sampled from an adult who was a healthcare worker with PCR-confirmed SARS-CoV-2 infection or an uninfected control (not recorded which). The DNA sequence is given as TGTGCCAGCAGCTCCCGGGACAGGGGCCACTATGGCTACACCTTC. Translated, this is CASSSRDRGHYGYTF.